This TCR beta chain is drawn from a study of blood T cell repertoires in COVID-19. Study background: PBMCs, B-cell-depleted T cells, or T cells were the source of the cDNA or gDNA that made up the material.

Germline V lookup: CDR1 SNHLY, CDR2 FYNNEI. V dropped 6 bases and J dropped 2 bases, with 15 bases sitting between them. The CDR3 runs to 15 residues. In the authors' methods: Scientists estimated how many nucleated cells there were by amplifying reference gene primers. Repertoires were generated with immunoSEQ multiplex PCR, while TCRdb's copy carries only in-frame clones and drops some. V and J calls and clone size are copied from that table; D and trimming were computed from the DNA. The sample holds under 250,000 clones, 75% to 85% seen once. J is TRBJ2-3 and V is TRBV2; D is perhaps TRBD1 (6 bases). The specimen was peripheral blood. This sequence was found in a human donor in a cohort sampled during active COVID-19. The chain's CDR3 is CASRKRRTDTDTQYF. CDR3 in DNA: TGTGCCAGCAGAAAGCGGAGGACAGACACAGATACGCAGTATTTT.